This T cell receptor (beta chain) derives from a study of shared clonotypes between healthy human individuals. Overall study context: The study drew on a couple of women and a few men aged 18 to 49 as donors.

Trimming cost V 2 bases and J 9 bases; bases outside gene matches: 5. There are 14 residues in the CDR3. The germline CDR1 and CDR2 sequences are MNHNY and SVGAGI (reference sequence). Study-level points and caveats: Naive subsets usually exceeded memory subsets in estimated richness.

In the case of this clone: What it recognizes is unknown.

Genomic DNA per cell subset filled all wells of several immunoSEQ plates. The method was immunoSEQ multiplex PCR; TCRdb's version includes in-frame clones alone and lacks a portion of them. This sample has 1,500,000 or so clones, with approximately 98.5% found just once. This chain connects TRBV6-6 to TRBJ2-1; 9 bases fit TRBD2. The clonotype comes from a man aged 25 to 45 in good health. Sequenced: naive CD4+ T cells sorted from blood. Described subset: CD45RA+ positively selected. The CDR3 nucleotides read TGTGCCAGCAGTTACGGCGGGAGGGTAGGTGAGCAGTTCTTC. This gives the protein CASSYGGRVGEQFF.